A single sample is the source of the 3 T cell receptor beta chains below, sequenced in a study of CD4 T cells in relation to SARS-CoV-2 and coronaviruses. Assay used: immunoSEQ multiplex PCR; TCRdb lists only in-frame clones, some missing. Among some 21,000 clones listed, just under 75% were seen once. Unexposed donor CD4+ T cells date from about 2011-2018, before the COVID-19 pandemic. After about ten days of culture, CD4+ T cells were isolated. Their antigen targets remain unknown. Specimen: CD4+ T cells from PBMCs, cultured in vitro. The receptors originated from a human donor in good health.

The chain carries TRBV7-9 and TRBJ2-5, with a tentative D call TRBD1 (5 bases). The CDR3 contains 11 residues. V lost 4 bases to trimming and J lost 7 bases, with 7 bases between them. Looked up from germline, CDR1 is SEHNR and CDR2 is FQNEAQ (reference sequence). The CDR3 DNA reads TGTGCCAGCAGCTCCCAGGGGACCCAGTACTTC. This gives the protein CASSSQGTQYF.

This clone was recorded a few times. This rearrangement joins TRBV6-5 to TRBJ2-7; no reliable D call. V lost 2 bases and J 6 bases, leaving 11 bases between the germline ends. Germline CDR1 MNHEY, CDR2 SVGAGI. CDR3 length: 13 residues. This CDR3 is CASSYGVTFEQYF. Written as DNA, the CDR3 is TGTGCCAGCAGTTACGGGGTGACCTTCGAGCAGTACTTC.

J is TRBJ2-2 and V is TRBV2, with TRBD2 matching over 8 bases. From germline, CDR1 is SNHLY and CDR2 FYNNEI. The trim removed 6 bases at V and 0 bases at J, leaving 6 bases unmatched. The CDR3 contains 16 residues. For the CDR3, the DNA is TGTGCCAGCAGCTCCGAGGGACTAGCGAACACCGGGGAGCTGTTTTTT. Translation gives CASSSEGLANTGELFF.